The 30 T cell receptor beta chains listed next were all sequenced from one sample in a study of blood T cell repertoires in COVID-19 (dated by TCRdb to 2019 to 2021). Library preparation employed the immunoSEQ multiplex PCR assay. Sourced from immuneACCESS, this table was stored by TCRdb with only in-frame sequences that have V and J called. A share of the clones is absent; for the studies checked, an unresolved V gene accounts for under half, and the remainder has no known explanation. This sample comprises about 270,000 clones, about nine tenths of them detected only once. The top ten hold about 8.6% of the sample. Specimen: peripheral blood. These receptors were obtained from a man aged 35 to 55 with active or convalescent COVID-19.

The V and J genes are TRBV24-1 and TRBJ2-3; 7 bases agree with TRBD1. The CDR3 runs to 16 residues. CDR1 and CDR2 from the germline V gene are KGHDR and SFDVKD. The V gene end was trimmed by 1 base and the J gene end by 2 bases; junction bases not matched to a gene: 5. CDR3 in amino acids: CATSDFAGQDTDTQYF. For the CDR3, the DNA is TGTGCCACCAGTGATTTCGCCGGACAGGACACAGATACGCAGTATTTT.

The CDR3 sequence is CASSPGTGRPYEQYF. The CDR3 bases are TGTGCCAGCAGCCCCGGGACAGGTCGACCCTACGAGCAGTACTTC. The genes are TRBV9 and TRBJ2-7, with TRBD1 identical over 8 bases. The germline CDR1 and CDR2 sequences are SGDLS and YYNGEE. V lost 4 bases to trimming and J lost 2 bases; unmatched junction nucleotides: 8. This CDR3 spans 15 amino acids.

V usage is TRBV5-4 and J usage is TRBJ2-7; 8 bases fit TRBD2. The CDR3 consists of 15 residues. Germline loops: CDR1 SGHNT, CDR2 YYREEE (reference sequence). The J segment lost 4 bases and the V segment lost 4 bases, leaving 10 bases of the junction unmatched. DNA for the CDR3: TGTGCCAGCAGCCCGGGACTAGATGAGGCTTACGAGCAGTACTTC. Its translation is CASSPGLDEAYEQYF.

The rearrangement uses TRBV11-2 and TRBJ2-3; D gene ambiguous. V gave up 5 bases and J gave up 1 base, with 13 bases separating them. CDR1 and CDR2 from the germline V gene are SGHAT and FQNNGV. The CDR3 is 15 residues long. The CDR3 spells CASSLFPLRTDTQYF. The DNA of the CDR3 is TGTGCCAGCAGCCTCTTTCCCCTTCGCACAGATACGCAGTATTTT.

This clone was seen once. This chain connects TRBV6-5 to TRBJ2-7, with 10 bases identical to TRBD1. Germline CDR1 is MNHEY and CDR2 is SVGAGI. V lost 2 bases and J lost 3; bases outside the gene matches: 4. The CDR3 is made up of 15 amino acids. CDR3 region: CASSYRDRGHYEQYF. As DNA, the CDR3 is TGTGCCAGCAGTTACCGGGACAGGGGACACTACGAGCAGTACTTC.

The rearrangement links TRBV2 to TRBJ1-1, with TRBD1 matching 12 bases. The J segment lost 7 bases and the V segment lost 6 bases, leaving 6 bases of the junction unmatched. The CDR3 sequence is 14 residues long. The germline V gene encodes CDR1 SNHLY and CDR2 FYNNEI. In DNA form, the CDR3 reads TGTGCCAGCAGCCGGGACAGGGGGCCCAGTGAAGCTTTCTTT. Encoded protein: CASSRDRGPSEAFF.

The chain has TRBV5-4 and TRBJ2-5; no definite D call. Germline V lookup: CDR1 SGHNT, CDR2 YYREEE (reference sequence). V was clipped by 0 bases and J by 2 bases, with 11 bases between them. The CDR3 loop spans 15 amino acids. CDR3 region: CASSLGHGVQETQYF. CDR3 nucleotides: TGTGCCAGCAGCTTGGGCCACGGTGTTCAAGAGACCCAGTACTTC.

This clone has a single count. The chain recombines TRBV7-9 with TRBJ1-6; the match to TRBD1 covers 7 bases. The J segment lost 7 bases and the V segment lost 1 base, leaving 4 bases of the junction unmatched. The CDR3 sequence is 15 residues long. Per the germline V gene, CDR1 is SEHNR and CDR2 is FQNEAQ (reference sequence). The CDR3 sequence: CASSLGGGGNSPLHF. The CDR3 region has the DNA TGTGCCAGCAGCTTAGGAGGGGGCGGGAATTCACCCCTCCACTTT.

The chain is built from TRBV6-5 and TRBJ1-3; 8 bases match TRBD1. CDR3 length: 15 residues. Losses at the gene ends were 4 bases for V and 0 bases for J; bases not matched to a gene: 2. CDR1 MNHEY and CDR2 SVGAGI come from the germline V gene. CDR3 in DNA: TGTGCCAGCAGTTCCAGGGGGCTCTCTGGAAACACCATATATTTT. It yields the protein CASSSRGLSGNTIYF.

CDR3 coding DNA: TGTGCCAGCAGTTTTCGGCAGGATAGTGGCTACACCTTC. Translation gives CASSFRQDSGYTF. This chain joins TRBV27 and TRBJ1-2, with D uncertain. Per the germline V gene, CDR1 is MNHEY and CDR2 is SMNVEV (reference sequence). V lost 3 bases, J lost 7 bases, and 12 bases lay in between. This CDR3 spans 13 amino acids.

The rearrangement uses TRBV28 and TRBJ1-2; weak D call: TRBD1 (6 bases). V was cut by 5 bases and J by 3 bases, with 16 bases left in between. Germline CDR1 reads MDHEN; CDR2 reads SYDVKM. The CDR3 runs 15 residues. The CDR3 region has the DNA TGTGCCAGCAGTAAGACGGACAGTAGCTACTATGGCTACACCTTC. Protein: CASSKTDSSYYGYTF.

The gene calls are TRBV7-9 and TRBJ2-7; weak D call: TRBD1 (6 bases). The CDR3 loop spans 13 amino acids. Between the trimmed V and J ends, which lost 5 bases and 6 bases, there was a span of 14 bases. Germline CDR1 SEHNR, CDR2 FQNEAQ (reference sequence). The CDR3 DNA is TGTGCCAGCAGCATAACAGGGCTCGGCGAGCAGTACTTC. It codes for CASSITGLGEQYF. Together with reference TRBV7-9 and TRBJ2-7, the CDR3 gives the full variable domain: DTGVSQNPRHKITKRGQNVTFRCDPISEHNRLYWYRQTLGQGPEFLTYFQNEAQLEKSRLLSDRFSAERPKGSFSTLEIQRTEQGDSAMYLCASSITGLGEQYFGPGTRLTVT.

The chain uses TRBV3-1 (or the pseudogene TRBV3-2) and TRBJ2-1; 10 nucleotides line up with TRBD2. Germline assignment: CDR1 LGHDT and CDR2 YNNKEL (reference sequence). CDR3 length equals 17 residues. V lost 2 bases, J lost 9 bases, and 13 bases stayed unmatched. CDR3 DNA: TGTGCCAGCAGCCAACCCACGGAGATTCGGACTAGCGGTGAGCAGTTCTTC. It yields the protein CASSQPTEIRTSGEQFF.

The chain carries TRBV10-1 and TRBJ2-7; tentative D call: TRBD2 (5 bases). The CDR3 contains 14 residues. Trimming left V 0 bases short and J 4 bases short, with 10 bases between. Germline lookup yields CDR1 WNHNN and CDR2 SYGVQD (reference sequence). Written as DNA, the CDR3 is TGCGCCAGCAGTGAGTCCGGGATCGGTTACGAGCAGTACTTC. Its protein is CASSESGIGYEQYF.

This clone appeared once. The V and J genes are TRBV19 and TRBJ2-1; D might be TRBD2 (6 bases). There are 15 residues in the CDR3. The V and J ends lost 7 bases and 1 base respectively, with 14 bases between them. Per germline, CDR1 LNHDA and CDR2 SQIVND (reference sequence). This chain's CDR3 is CASNTGVGSYNEQFF. The CDR3 nucleotides are TGTGCCAGTAATACGGGGGTGGGGTCCTACAATGAGCAGTTCTTC.

The J gene is TRBJ2-5, the V gene TRBV24-1; no firm D call. This CDR3 comprises 13 residues. Germline loops: CDR1 KGHDR, CDR2 SFDVKD. V gave up 0 bases and J gave up 5 bases, with 6 bases separating them. CDR3 sequence reads: CATSDLYVETQYF. The CDR3 DNA reads TGTGCCACCAGTGATTTGTATGTGGAGACCCAGTACTTC.

The chain is built from TRBV3-1 (or the pseudogene TRBV3-2) and TRBJ1-5; D gene uncertain. CDR1 LGHDT and CDR2 YNNKEL come from the germline V gene (reference sequence). The CDR3 has 14 amino acids. V lost 4 bases to trimming and J lost 2 bases, with 9 bases between them. Here the CDR3 reads CASSRGLGNQPQHF. CDR3 DNA: TGTGCCAGCAGCCGCGGGTTGGGCAATCAGCCCCAGCATTTT.

The rearrangement joins TRBV6-5 to TRBJ1-6; 12 bases match TRBD1. V trimming: 2 bases; J trimming: 7 bases; junction bases outside the gene matches: 3. There are 16 residues in the CDR3. Germline V gives CDR1 MNHEY, CDR2 SVGAGI. The CDR3 sequence: CASSYAGQGANSPLHF. The CDR3 coding sequence is TGTGCCAGCAGTTACGCGGGACAGGGGGCAAATTCACCCCTCCACTTT.

The chain combines TRBV19 with TRBJ2-7; D may be TRBD2 (6 bases). Germline loops: CDR1 LNHDA, CDR2 SQIVND (reference sequence). This CDR3 has 14 amino acids. V was clipped by 2 bases and J by 3 bases, with 11 bases between them. The CDR3 bases are TGTGCCAGTAGTATAAGGACGGACTACTACGAGCAGTACTTC. Translated: CASSIRTDYYEQYF.

V and J are TRBV29-1 and TRBJ1-2, with D perhaps matching TRBD1 (6 bases). V was shortened by 6 bases and J by 2 bases, with 13 bases between the two germline ends. Germline CDR1 and CDR2: SQVTM and ANQGSEA. CDR3 length: 13 residues. Written as DNA, the CDR3 is TGCAGCGTCACGGGGGGGGCGAACTATGGCTACACCTTC. Translation: CSVTGGANYGYTF.

The rearrangement joins TRBV19 to TRBJ1-6; TRBD1 matches 8 bases. This CDR3 comprises 14 residues. Germline lookup yields CDR1 LNHDA and CDR2 SQIVND (reference sequence). The V gene end was trimmed by 6 bases and the J gene end by 8 bases; junction bases not matched to a gene: 6. CDR3 protein: CASSPGQGYSPLHF. DNA of the CDR3: TGTGCCAGTAGCCCCGGACAGGGTTATTCACCCCTCCACTTT. Full variable domain (remainder filled in from reference TRBV19 and TRBJ1-6): DGGITQSPKYLFRKEGQNVTLSCEQNLNHDAMYWYRQDPGQGLRLIYYSQIVNDFQKGDIAEGYSVSREKKESFPLTVTSAQKNPTAFYLCASSPGQGYSPLHFGNGTRLTVT.

Here the CDR3 reads CASGKTGTKNIQYF. The CDR3 bases are TGTGCCAGCGGAAAGACAGGGACGAAAAACATTCAGTACTTC. This chain uses TRBV6-4 with TRBJ2-4; 7 nucleotides match TRBD1. CDR3 length equals 14 residues. V lost 8 bases and J lost 4; bases outside the gene matches: 8. The germline CDR1 and CDR2 sequences are MRHNA and SNTAGT.

The chain couples TRBV28 to TRBJ1-5; no reliable D call. CDR1 MDHEN and CDR2 SYDVKM come from the germline V gene. V lost 6 bases, J lost 2 bases, and 8 bases lay in between. The CDR3 extends over 13 amino acids. The CDR3 protein is CASSRAGNQPQHF. The CDR3 bases are TGTGCCAGCAGCCGCGCCGGCAATCAGCCCCAGCATTTT.

V usage is TRBV29-1 and J usage is TRBJ2-1, with TRBD1 matching 9 bases. The CDR3 spans 14 residues. The V gene end was trimmed by 5 bases and the J gene end by 6 bases; junction bases not matched to a gene: 8. Germline V gives CDR1 SQVTM, CDR2 ANQGSEA. This CDR3 is CSVRTGGTFNEQFF. The CDR3 DNA follows: TGCAGCGTTCGAACAGGGGGCACCTTCAATGAGCAGTTCTTC.

In this sample, this clone turned up once. J is TRBJ1-1 and V is TRBV5-1, with D maybe TRBD1 (5 bases). Looked up from germline, CDR1 is SGHRS and CDR2 is YFSETQ. V was pared by 4 bases and J by 3 bases, with 10 bases between. The CDR3 sequence is 13 residues long. The CDR3 sequence is CASSRPGDTEAFF. CDR3 DNA sequence: TGCGCCAGCAGCCGCCCGGGGGACACTGAAGCTTTCTTT.

For this clone: Other DNA sequences of this sample code for an identical CDR3. The V gene is TRBV18, the J gene TRBJ1-5; 12 nucleotides agree with TRBD1. CDR1 is KGHSH, CDR2 LQKENI, per germline. V shed 3 bases and J 5 bases; nucleotides not matched to a gene: 2. The CDR3 has 15 residues. The DNA of the CDR3 is TGTGCCAGCTCACCCGGGACAGGGGGCGATCAGCCCCAGCATTTT. Its translation: CASSPGTGGDQPQHF.

The rearrangement uses TRBV27 and TRBJ1-6; D call uncertain. The CDR3 contains 14 residues. The germline gives CDR1 MNHEY, CDR2 SMNVEV (reference sequence). V shed 5 bases and J shed 0 bases, with 5 bases lying between them. CDR3 DNA: TGTGCCAGCAGTGCGAGCTCCTATAATTCACCCCTCCACTTT. Residues: CASSASSYNSPLHF.

The CDR3 DNA sequence: TGTGCCAGCAGTTCCTCTCCGGGAGACCTCTATGGCTACACCTTC. As protein: CASSSSPGDLYGYTF. The chain is built from TRBV27 and TRBJ1-2; D is unresolved. The V gene lost 4 bases and the J gene lost 4 bases, with 16 bases spanning the gap. Germline V lookup: CDR1 MNHEY, CDR2 SMNVEV (reference sequence). This CDR3 is built from 15 residues.

V gene TRBV7-5 combines with J gene TRBJ1-5; the DNA was not compared with TRBD1, the D call given in the table. TRBV7-5 is a pseudogene locus. The CDR3 extends over 16 amino acids. For the CDR3, the DNA is TGTGTCAGAAGCTTAGTACAGGAGTATAGCAATCAGCCCCAGCATTTT. It is translated as CVRSLVQEYSNQPQHF.

This clone was observed once. The chain couples TRBV19 to TRBJ2-7; 12 bases are shared with TRBD1. This CDR3 contains 14 residues. Trimming took 7 bases from V and 5 from J; bases not matched to a gene: 6. Germline V gene lookup returns CDR1 LNHDA and CDR2 SQIVND (reference sequence). CDR3 in DNA: TGTGCCAGTAACGCCGGGACAGGGGGCCACGAGCAGTACTTC. Its protein product is CASNAGTGGHEQYF.